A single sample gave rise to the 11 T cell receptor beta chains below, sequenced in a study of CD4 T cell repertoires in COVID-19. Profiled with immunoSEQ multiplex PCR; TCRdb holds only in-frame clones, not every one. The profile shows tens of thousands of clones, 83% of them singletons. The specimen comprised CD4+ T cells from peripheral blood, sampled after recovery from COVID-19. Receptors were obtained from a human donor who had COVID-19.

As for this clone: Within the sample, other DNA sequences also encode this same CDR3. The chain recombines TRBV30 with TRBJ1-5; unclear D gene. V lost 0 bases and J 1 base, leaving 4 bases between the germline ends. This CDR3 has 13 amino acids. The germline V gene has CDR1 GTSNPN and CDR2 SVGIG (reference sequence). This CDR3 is CAWSVGSNQPQHF. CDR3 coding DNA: TGTGCCTGGAGTGTAGGCAGCAATCAGCCCCAGCATTTT.

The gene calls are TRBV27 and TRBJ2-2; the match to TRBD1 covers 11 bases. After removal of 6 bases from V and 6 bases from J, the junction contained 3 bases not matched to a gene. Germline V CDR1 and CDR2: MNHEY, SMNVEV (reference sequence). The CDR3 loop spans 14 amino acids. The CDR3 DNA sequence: TGTGCCAGCAGGGGGACAGGGGGACCCGGGGAGCTGTTTTTT. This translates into CASRGTGGPGELFF.

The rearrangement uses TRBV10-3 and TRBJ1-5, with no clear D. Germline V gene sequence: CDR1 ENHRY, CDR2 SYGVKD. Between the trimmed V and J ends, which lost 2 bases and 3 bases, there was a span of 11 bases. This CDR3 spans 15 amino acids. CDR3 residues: CAISEPDNYNQPQHF. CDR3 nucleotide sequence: TGTGCCATCAGTGAGCCAGACAATTACAATCAGCCCCAGCATTTT.

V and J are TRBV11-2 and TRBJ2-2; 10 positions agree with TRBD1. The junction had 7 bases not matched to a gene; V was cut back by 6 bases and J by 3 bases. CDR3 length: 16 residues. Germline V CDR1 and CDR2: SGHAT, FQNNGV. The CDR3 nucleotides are TGTGCCAGCAGTTCGACCGGGACAGGGGACACCGGGGAGCTGTTTTTT. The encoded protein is CASSSTGTGDTGELFF.

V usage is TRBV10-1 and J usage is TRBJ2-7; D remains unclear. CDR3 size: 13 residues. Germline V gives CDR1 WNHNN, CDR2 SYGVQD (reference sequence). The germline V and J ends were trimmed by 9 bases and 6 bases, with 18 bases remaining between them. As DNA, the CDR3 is TGCGCCAGTCAGGCCCCCCGGTTTTGCGAGCAGTACTTC. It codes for CASQAPRFCEQYF.

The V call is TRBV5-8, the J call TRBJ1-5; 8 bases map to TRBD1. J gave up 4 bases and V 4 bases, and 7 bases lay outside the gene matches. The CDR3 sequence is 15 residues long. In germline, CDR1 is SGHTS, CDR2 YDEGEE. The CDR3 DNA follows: TGTGCCAGCAGCCTTGAGGGGGACAGGAATCAGCCCCAGCATTTT. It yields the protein CASSLEGDRNQPQHF.

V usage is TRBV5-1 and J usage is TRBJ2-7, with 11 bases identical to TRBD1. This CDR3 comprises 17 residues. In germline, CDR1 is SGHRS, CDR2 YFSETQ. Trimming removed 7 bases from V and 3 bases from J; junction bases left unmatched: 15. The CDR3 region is CASSDRGPLPTVYEQYF. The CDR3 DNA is TGCGCCAGCTCGGACAGGGGGCCTCTCCCAACTGTCTACGAGCAGTACTTC.

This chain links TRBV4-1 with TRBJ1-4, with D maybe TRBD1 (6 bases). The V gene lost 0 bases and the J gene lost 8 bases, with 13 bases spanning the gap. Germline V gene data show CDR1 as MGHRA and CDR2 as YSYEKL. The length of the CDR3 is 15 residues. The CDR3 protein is CASSQEGGGREKLFF. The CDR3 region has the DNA TGCGCCAGCAGCCAAGAAGGGGGGGGAAGGGAAAAACTGTTTTTT.

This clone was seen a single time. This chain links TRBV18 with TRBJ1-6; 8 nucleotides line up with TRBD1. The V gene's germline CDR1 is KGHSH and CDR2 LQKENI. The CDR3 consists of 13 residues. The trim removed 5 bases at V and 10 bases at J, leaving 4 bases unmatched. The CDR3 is CASSETGESPLHF. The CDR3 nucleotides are TGTGCCAGCTCAGAGACAGGGGAATCACCCCTCCACTTT.

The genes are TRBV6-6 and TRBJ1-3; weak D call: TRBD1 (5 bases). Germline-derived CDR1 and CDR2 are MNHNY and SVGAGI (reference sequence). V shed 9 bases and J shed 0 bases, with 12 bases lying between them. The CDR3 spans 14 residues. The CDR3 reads CASSGQGSGNTIYF. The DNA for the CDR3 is TGTGCCAGTTCAGGCCAGGGCTCTGGAAACACCATATATTTT.

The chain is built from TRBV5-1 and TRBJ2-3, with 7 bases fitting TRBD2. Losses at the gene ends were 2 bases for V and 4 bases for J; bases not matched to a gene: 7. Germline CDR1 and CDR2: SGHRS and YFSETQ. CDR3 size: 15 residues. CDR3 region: CASSLQRGLADTQYF. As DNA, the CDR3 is TGCGCCAGCAGCTTACAGCGGGGTTTGGCAGATACGCAGTATTTT.